The rows below give T cell receptor beta chains drawn from one sample of a study of blood T cell repertoires in COVID-19. The protocol was immunoSEQ multiplex PCR, while the TCRdb copy is restricted to in-frame clones and leaves out a portion. The table includes fewer than 200,000 clones, over 80% detected once. Input material: PBMCs or T cells enriched from blood (not recorded which). Receptors were obtained from a woman aged 45-60 years who had recovered from COVID-19. CDR3s include the opening cysteine and the closing phenylalanine or tryptophan. D genes are given only for firm matches. Clone sizes are given selectively: once, few, many, or a class where the clone is expanded.

16 | TRBJ1-1 | TRBV18 | - | - | CASSPPWDSGNPEAFF | TGTGCCAGCTCACCCCCCTGGGACTCGGGGAACCCTGAAGCTTTCTTT
13 | TRBJ1-6 | TRBV19 | - | once | CASSYDRNSPLHF | TGTGCCAGTAGTTACGACAGGAATTCACCCCTCCACTTT
12 | TRBJ1-1 | TRBV19 | - | - | CASRTGSLEAFF | TGTGCCAGTAGAACAGGCTCCCTTGAAGCTTTCTTT
16 | TRBJ1-4 | TRBV6-6 | - | - | CASSYSGGVTNEKLFF | TGTGCCAGCAGTTACAGTGGGGGGGTAACTAATGAAAAACTGTTTTTT
15 | TRBJ1-4 | TRBV2 | TRBD1 | - | CASSRQGKTNEKLFF | TGTGCCAGCAGCAGACAGGGGAAGACTAATGAAAAACTGTTTTTT
13 | TRBJ2-3 | TRBV14 | - | - | CASSQDLADTQYF | TGTGCCAGCAGCCAAGATCTAGCAGATACGCAGTATTTT
13 | TRBJ1-5 | TRBV28 | TRBD1 | - | CASSPTGRQPQHF | TGTGCCAGCAGTCCGACAGGGCGTCAGCCCCAGCATTTT
11 | TRBJ1-1 | TRBV10-3 | - | few | CAISSQGGAFF | TGTGCCATCAGTTCCCAGGGTGGAGCTTTCTTT
14 | TRBJ1-1 | TRBV19 | - | - | CASRTDSMNTEAFF | TGTGCCAGTAGAACGGACAGTATGAACACTGAAGCTTTCTTT
14 | TRBJ1-1 | TRBV7-9 | TRBD1 | - | CASSDRGGNTEAFF | TGTGCCAGCAGCGACAGGGGTGGGAACACTGAAGCTTTCTTT
14 | TRBJ2-3 | TRBV21-1 | - | - | CASSKVKRTDTQYF | TGTGCCAGCAGCAAAGTAAAGCGTACGGATACGCAGTATTTT
10 | TRBJ1-5 | TRBV5-8 | - | - | CASTGQPQHF | TGTGCCAGCACGGGGCAGCCCCAGCATTTT
13 | TRBJ1-2 | TRBV27 | - | - | CASSSGPVYGYTF | TGTGCCAGCAGTTCAGGTCCCGTCTATGGCTACACCTTC
14 | TRBJ1-1 | TRBV6-5 | - | - | CASSYVAGSTEAFF | TGTGCCAGCAGTTACGTGGCGGGGAGCACTGAAGCTTTCTTT
15 | TRBJ2-2 | TRBV7-7 | TRBD2 | - | CASTGTSGLTGELFF | TGTGCCAGCACCGGGACTAGCGGTCTGACCGGGGAGCTGTTTTTT
18 | TRBJ1-2 | TRBV5-5 | TRBD1 | - | CASSSSPRDSSLNYGYTF | TGTGCCAGCAGCTCCTCCCCCCGGGACAGTTCCCTCAACTATGGCTACACCTTC
15 | TRBJ2-3 | TRBV6-2/TRBV6-3 | TRBD2 | - | CASSSASGSTDTQYF | TGTGCCAGCAGTTCTGCTAGCGGGAGCACAGATACGCAGTATTTT
13 | TRBJ1-2 | TRBV10-3 | - | - | CAISEGQGGGYTF | TGTGCCATCAGTGAGGGGCAGGGAGGTGGCTACACCTTC